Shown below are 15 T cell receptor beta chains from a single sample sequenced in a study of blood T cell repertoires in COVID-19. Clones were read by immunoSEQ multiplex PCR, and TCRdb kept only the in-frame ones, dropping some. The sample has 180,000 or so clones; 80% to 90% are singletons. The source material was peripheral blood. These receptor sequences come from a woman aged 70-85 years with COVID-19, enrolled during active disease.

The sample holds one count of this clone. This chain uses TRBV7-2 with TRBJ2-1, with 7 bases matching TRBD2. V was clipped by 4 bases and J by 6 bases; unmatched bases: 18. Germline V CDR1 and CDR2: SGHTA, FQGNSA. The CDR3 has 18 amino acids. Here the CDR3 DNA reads TGTGCCAGCAGCTCCTTAGACGGTCCGGGACTAAAAGTCAATGAGCAGTTCTTC. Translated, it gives CASSSLDGPGLKVNEQFF.

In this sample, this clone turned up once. This CDR3 is CASSFPSGQASSYEQYV. DNA for the CDR3: TGTGCCAGCAGTTTCCCCAGCGGACAGGCCAGCTCCTACGAGCAGTACGTC. The chain combines TRBV27 with TRBJ2-7; 7 bases agree with TRBD1. The CDR3 spans 17 residues. J gave up 0 bases and V 3 bases, and 11 bases lay outside the gene matches. The germline V gene has CDR1 MNHEY and CDR2 SMNVEV (reference sequence).

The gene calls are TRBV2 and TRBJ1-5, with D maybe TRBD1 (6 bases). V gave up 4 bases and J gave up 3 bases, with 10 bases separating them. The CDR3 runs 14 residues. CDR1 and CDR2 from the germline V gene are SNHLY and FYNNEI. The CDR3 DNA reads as TGTGCCAGCAGTGCTAGACAGGACAATCAGCCCCAGCATTTT. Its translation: CASSARQDNQPQHF.

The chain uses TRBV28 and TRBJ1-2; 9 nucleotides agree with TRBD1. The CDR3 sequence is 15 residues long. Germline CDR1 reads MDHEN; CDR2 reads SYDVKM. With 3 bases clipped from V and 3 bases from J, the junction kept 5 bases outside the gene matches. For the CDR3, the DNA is TGTGCCAGCAGTTTCCGGGACAGGGTTTACTATGGCTACACCTTC. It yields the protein CASSFRDRVYYGYTF.

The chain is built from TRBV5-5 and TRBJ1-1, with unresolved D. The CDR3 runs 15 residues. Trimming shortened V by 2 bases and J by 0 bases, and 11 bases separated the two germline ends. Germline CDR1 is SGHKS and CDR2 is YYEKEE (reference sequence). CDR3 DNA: TGTGCCAGCAGCTTTCAGCCGGGGATGAACACTGAAGCTTTCTTT. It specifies CASSFQPGMNTEAFF.

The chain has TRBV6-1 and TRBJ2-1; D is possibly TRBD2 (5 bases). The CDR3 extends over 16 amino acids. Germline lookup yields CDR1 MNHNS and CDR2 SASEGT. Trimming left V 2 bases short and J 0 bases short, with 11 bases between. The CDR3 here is CASSEQDFTSYNEQFF. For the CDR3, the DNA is TGTGCCAGCAGTGAACAGGACTTTACCTCCTACAATGAGCAGTTCTTC.

The CDR3: CASSLRREAGDTQYF. The CDR3, as DNA: TGTGCCAGCAGTTTGCGGCGGGAGGCTGGAGATACGCAGTATTTT. The V call is TRBV27, the J call TRBJ2-3; 8 nucleotides agree with TRBD2. With 3 bases clipped from V and 5 bases from J, the junction kept 7 bases outside the gene matches. This CDR3 has 15 amino acids. Germline V gene data show CDR1 as MNHEY and CDR2 as SMNVEV (reference sequence).

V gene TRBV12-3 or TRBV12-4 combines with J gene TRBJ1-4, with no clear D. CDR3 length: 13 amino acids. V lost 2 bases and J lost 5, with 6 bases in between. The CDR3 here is CASSLTGNEKLFF. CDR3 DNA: TGTGCCAGCAGTTTAACGGGGAATGAAAAACTGTTTTTT.

As DNA, the CDR3 is TGTGCCAGCAGTTTAGCCGGCTATGGCTACACCTTC. Translated: CASSLAGYGYTF. The chain employs TRBV28 and TRBJ1-2; D gene uncertain. This CDR3 spans 12 amino acids. The V and J ends lost 2 bases and 4 bases respectively, with 5 bases between them. The germline gives CDR1 MDHEN, CDR2 SYDVKM.

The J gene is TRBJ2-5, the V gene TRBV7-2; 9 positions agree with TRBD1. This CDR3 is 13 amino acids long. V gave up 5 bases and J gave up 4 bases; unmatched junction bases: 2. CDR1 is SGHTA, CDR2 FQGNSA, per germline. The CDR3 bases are TGTGCCAGCAGCCCGGGACAGGGAGAGACCCAGTACTTC. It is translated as CASSPGQGETQYF.

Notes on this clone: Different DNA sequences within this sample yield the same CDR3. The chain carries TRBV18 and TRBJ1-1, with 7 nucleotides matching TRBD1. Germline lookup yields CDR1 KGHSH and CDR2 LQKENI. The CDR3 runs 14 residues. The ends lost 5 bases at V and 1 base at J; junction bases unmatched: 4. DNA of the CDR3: TGTGCCAGCTCAACGGACAGGAAGAACACTGAAGCTTTCTTT. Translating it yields CASSTDRKNTEAFF.

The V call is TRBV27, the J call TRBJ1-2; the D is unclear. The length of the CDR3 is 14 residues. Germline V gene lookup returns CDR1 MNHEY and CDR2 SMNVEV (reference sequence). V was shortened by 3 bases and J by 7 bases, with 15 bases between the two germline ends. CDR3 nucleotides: TGTGCCAGCAGTTTCCGGGGATCAGAGGCTGGCTACACCTTC. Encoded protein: CASSFRGSEAGYTF.

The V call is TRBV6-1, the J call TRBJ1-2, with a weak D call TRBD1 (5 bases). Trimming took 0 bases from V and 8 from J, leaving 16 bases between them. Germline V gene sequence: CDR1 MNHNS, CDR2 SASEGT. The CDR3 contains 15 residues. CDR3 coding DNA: TGTGCCAGCAGTGAAGCCCCAGGGCGGTCCGTAGGCTACACCTTC. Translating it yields CASSEAPGRSVGYTF.

DNA of the CDR3: TGTGCCACCAGTGACCGCCTAGGGGACTATGGCTACACCTTC. The encoded protein is CATSDRLGDYGYTF. The chain employs TRBV24-1 and TRBJ1-2, with a possible D match to TRBD1 (5 bases). V lost 4 bases and J lost 3, with 11 bases in between. Germline lookup yields CDR1 KGHDR and CDR2 SFDVKD. The CDR3 length is 14 residues.

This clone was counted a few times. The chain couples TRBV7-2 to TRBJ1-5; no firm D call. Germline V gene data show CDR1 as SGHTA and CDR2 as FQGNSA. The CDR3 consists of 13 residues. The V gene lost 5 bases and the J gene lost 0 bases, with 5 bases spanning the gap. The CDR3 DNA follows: TGTGCCAGCAGCCGTTTTAGCAATCAGCCCCAGCATTTT. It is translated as CASSRFSNQPQHF. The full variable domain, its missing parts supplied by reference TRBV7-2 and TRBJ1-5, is GAGVSQSPSNKVTEKGKDVELRCDPISGHTALYWYRQSLGQGLEFLIYFQGNSAPDKSGLPSDRFSAERTGGSVSTLTIQRTQQEDSAVYLCASSRFSNQPQHFGDGTRLSIL.